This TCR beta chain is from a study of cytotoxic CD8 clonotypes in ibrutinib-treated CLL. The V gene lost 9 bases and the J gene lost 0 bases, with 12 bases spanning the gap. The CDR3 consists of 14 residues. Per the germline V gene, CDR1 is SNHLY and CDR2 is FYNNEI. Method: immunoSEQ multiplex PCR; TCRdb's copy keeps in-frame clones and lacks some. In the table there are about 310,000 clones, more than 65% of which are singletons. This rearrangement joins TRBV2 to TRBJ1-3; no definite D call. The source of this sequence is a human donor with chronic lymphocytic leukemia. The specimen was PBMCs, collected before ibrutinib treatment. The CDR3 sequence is CASFTAYSGNTIYF. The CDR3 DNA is TGTGCCAGTTTTACAGCCTACTCTGGAAACACCATATATTTT.